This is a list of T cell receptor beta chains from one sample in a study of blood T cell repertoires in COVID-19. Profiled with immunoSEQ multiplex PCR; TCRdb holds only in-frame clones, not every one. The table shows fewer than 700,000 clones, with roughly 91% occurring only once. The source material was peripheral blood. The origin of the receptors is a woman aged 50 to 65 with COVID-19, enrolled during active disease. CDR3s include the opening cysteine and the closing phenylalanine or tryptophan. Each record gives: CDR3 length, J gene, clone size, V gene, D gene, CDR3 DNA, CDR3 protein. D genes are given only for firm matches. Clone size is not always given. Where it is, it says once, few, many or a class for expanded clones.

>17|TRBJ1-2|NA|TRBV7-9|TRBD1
TGTGCCAGCAGCTCACAGGGGACCCTCACACTAAACTATGGCTACACCTTC
CASSSQGTLTLNYGYTF
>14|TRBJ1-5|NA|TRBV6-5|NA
TGTGCCAGCAGGCAATTACACAGGGAACAGCCCCAGCATTTT
CASRQLHREQPQHF
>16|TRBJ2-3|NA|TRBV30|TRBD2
TGTGCCTGGAGTGTAGGGCTAGCGGGGGACACAGATACGCAGTATTTT
CAWSVGLAGDTDTQYF
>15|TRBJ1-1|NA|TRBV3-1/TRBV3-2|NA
TGTGCCAGCAGCCAAGACGGGCAGGGAGGCACTGAAGCTTTCTTT
CASSQDGQGGTEAFF
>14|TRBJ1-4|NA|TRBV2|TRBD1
TGTGCCAGCAGTCAGGACAGGGGTAATGAAAAACTGTTTTTT
CASSQDRGNEKLFF
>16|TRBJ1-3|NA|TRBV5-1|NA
TGCGCCAGCAGCTTGACTGCGGGGGGCACTGGAAACACCATATATTTT
CASSLTAGGTGNTIYF
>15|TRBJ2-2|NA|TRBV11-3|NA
TGTGCCAGCAGCTACGGACTGAGTAGGCCCGGGGAGCTGTTTTTT
CASSYGLSRPGELFF
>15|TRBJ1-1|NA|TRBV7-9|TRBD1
TGTGCCAGCAGCCGGGACAGGGTAGGGGACACTGAAGCTTTCTTT
CASSRDRVGDTEAFF
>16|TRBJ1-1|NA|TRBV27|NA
TGTGCCAGCAGTTTGGTCTCTAGGCATATGAACACTGAAGCTTTCTTT
CASSLVSRHMNTEAFF
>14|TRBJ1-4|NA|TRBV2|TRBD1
TGTGCCAGCAGGGGGGACAGGGCGGCTGAAAAACTGTTTTTT
CASRGDRAAEKLFF
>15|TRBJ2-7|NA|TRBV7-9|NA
TGTGCCAGCAGCTCACAGGGCTATTCCGCCTACGAGCAGTACTTC
CASSSQGYSAYEQYF
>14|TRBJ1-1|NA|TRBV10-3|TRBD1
TGTGCCATCCTTGGACAGGGGGTAGACACTGAAGCTTTCTTT
CAILGQGVDTEAFF
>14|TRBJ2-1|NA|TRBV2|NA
TGTGCCAGCACTAAACAGGCCTCGTACAATGAGCAGTTCTTC
CASTKQASYNEQFF
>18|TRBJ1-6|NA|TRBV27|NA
TGTGCCAGCAGTTTCCGACTTAGCAACGGCCCCTATAATTCACCCCTCCACTTT
CASSFRLSNGPYNSPLHF
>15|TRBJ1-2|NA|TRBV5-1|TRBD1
TGCGCCAGCAGCTGGGCCGGACAGGTCCTGGAAGGCTACACCTTC
CASSWAGQVLEGYTF
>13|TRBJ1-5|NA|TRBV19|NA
TGTGCCAGTAGTATCGTCTTCCAGGGGCCCCAGCATTTT
CASSIVFQGPQHF
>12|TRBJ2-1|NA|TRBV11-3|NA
TGTGCCAGCAGCTTAGGGGGCGATGAGCAGTTCTTC
CASSLGGDEQFF
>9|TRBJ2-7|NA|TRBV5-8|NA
TGTGCCAGCAGTCGGGAGCAGTACTTC
CASSREQYF
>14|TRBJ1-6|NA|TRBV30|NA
TGTGCCTGGAGTGAATACATATATTCTTCACCCCTCCACTTT
CAWSEYIYSSPLHF
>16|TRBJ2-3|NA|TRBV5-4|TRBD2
TGTGCCAGCAGCTTAGGGACTAGCGGGGAGCGAGATACGCAGTATTTT
CASSLGTSGERDTQYF
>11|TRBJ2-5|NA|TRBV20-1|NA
TGCAGTGGGACAAGGAAGGAGACCCAGTACTTC
CSGTRKETQYF
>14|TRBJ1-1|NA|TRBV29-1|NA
TGCAGCGTTGATCCCGATGTGGCGGCCACTGAAGCTTTCTTT
CSVDPDVAATEAFF
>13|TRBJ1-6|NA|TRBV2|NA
TGTGCCAGCATACAGGGAGGGAATTCACCCCTCCACTTT
CASIQGGNSPLHF
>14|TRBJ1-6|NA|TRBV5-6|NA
TGTGCCAGCAGCTTGGACCAGTATAATTCACCCCTCCACTTT
CASSLDQYNSPLHF
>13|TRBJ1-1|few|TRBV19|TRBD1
TGTGCCAGTAGTACTACAGGGGACACTGAAGCTTTCTTT
CASSTTGDTEAFF
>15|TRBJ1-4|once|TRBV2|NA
TGTGCCAGCAGGAGATTGGCCGGGGCTAATGAAAAACTGTTTTTT
CASRRLAGANEKLFF
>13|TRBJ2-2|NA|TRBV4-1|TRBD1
TGCGCCAGCAGCCAAGGAAGAGGGGGCGAGCTGTTTTTT
CASSQGRGGELFF
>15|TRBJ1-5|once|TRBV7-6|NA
TGTGCCAGCAGCTTAAGCGCAGGGAGCAATCAGCCCCAGCATTTT
CASSLSAGSNQPQHF
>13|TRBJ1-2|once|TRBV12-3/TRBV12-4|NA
TGTGCCAGCAGCGGCCCCCGGGTCCATGGCTACACCTTC
CASSGPRVHGYTF
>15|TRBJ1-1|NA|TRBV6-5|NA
TGTGCCAGCAGTATAACAGGAGATGGAAACACTGAAGCTTTCTTT
CASSITGDGNTEAFF
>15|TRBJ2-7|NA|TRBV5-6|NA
TGTGCCAGCAGCTTATTTAACAGGGTCCCCCTCGAGCAGTACTTC
CASSLFNRVPLEQYF
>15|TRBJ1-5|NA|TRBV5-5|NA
TGTGCCAGCAGCTTGGGGGGGGGCGTTAATCAGCCCCAGCATTTT
CASSLGGGVNQPQHF
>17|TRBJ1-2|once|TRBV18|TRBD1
TGTGCCAGCTCACCACCCCGGGACAGGGCATCAAACTATGGCTACACCTTC
CASSPPRDRASNYGYTF
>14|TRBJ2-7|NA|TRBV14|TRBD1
TGTGCCAGCAGCCTGGGACAGCCCACCTACGAGCAGTACTTC
CASSLGQPTYEQYF
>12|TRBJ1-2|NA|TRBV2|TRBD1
TGTGCCAGCAGAGACAGGGGAGGTGGCTACACCTTC
CASRDRGGGYTF
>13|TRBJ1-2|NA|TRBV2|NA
TGTGCCAGCGTCCCCCAGCGGGAAGTGAGCTACACCTTC
CASVPQREVSYTF
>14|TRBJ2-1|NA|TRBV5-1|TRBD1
TGCGCCAGCAGTCGAACGACAGGGGCCAATGAGCAGTTCTTC
CASSRTTGANEQFF
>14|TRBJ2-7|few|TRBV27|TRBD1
TGTGCCAGCAGTTTAAACCGACAGGGATACGAGCAGTACTTC
CASSLNRQGYEQYF
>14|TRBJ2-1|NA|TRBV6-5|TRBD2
TGTGCCAGCACTCCTGGAGCTACTAGCGGGGTTGGGTTCTTC
CASTPGATSGVGFF
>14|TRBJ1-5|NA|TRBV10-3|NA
TGTGCCATCAGTGAGGGGGACTCATCTCAGCCCCAGCATTTT
CAISEGDSSQPQHF
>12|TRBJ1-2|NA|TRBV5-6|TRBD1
TGTGCCAGCAGCTATAATTGGGACAGGTTCTTCTTC
CASSYNWDRFFF
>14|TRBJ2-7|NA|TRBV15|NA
TGTGCCACCAGCAGAGATCGGGCAGGGAGGGAGCAGTACTTC
CATSRDRAGREQYF
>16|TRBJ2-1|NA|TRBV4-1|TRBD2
TGCGCCAGCAGCCAGCTAGCGGGGGGGCCAGGAAATGAGCAGTTCTTC
CASSQLAGGPGNEQFF